This record covers a single T cell receptor beta chain. Primed by a sample-barcoded 5' primer and a J-beta primer mix, a second PCR proceeded for about 7 to 11 cycles. Every cDNA molecule bore a tag from a template-switch adaptor containing 12 random nucleotides. TCRdb ran MiXCR on the 5' RACE reads and lists one entry per CDR3 protein. The sample includes fewer than 1.5 million distinct CDR3 sequences, approximately 38% seen only once; the top ten take 7.9%. CDR3 length: 15 residues. CDR1 is SGHTA and CDR2 is FQGNSA in the germline V gene. After removal of 4 bases from V and 3 bases from J, the junction contained 7 bases not matched to a gene. The sample originates from a study of blood T cells in healthy people across ages.

The receptor was derived from a woman aged 18-35 years in good health. Sequenced material: blood. The rearrangement joins TRBV7-2 to TRBJ2-7; 9 positions agree with TRBD1. The CDR3 bases are TGTGCCAGCAGCTCGATACCGACAGGGGGCTACGAGCAGTACTTC. Translation: CASSSIPTGGYEQYF.